The clone carrying this TCR beta chain was recorded a few times. Antigen unknown. Repertoires were generated with immunoSEQ multiplex PCR, while TCRdb's copy carries only in-frame clones and drops some. The sample contains about 17,000 clones, around 73% of which appear only once. The sample is drawn from a study of OX40 agonist ivuxolimab in advanced cancers. For the study at large: Patients in the trial were receiving intravenous ivuxolimab every 2 weeks, at doses of 0.01 to 10 mg/kg. Hepatocellular carcinoma, melanoma, renal cell or head and neck cancer affected the dose-escalation patients. The eligibility criteria allowed prior anti-PD-1, anti-PD-L1 or anti-CTLA-4 therapy, and 30% to 45% had some.

Overall study results and limits: Expanded clones tended on average to be more numerous among CD8+ T cells than CD4+.

The clonotype was recovered from an adult with an advanced solid tumor such as melanoma, head and neck, liver or kidney cancer. The material was CD4+ or CD8+ T cells sorted from blood, obtained in a trial of the OX40 agonist ivuxolimab.

The CDR3 sequence is CASSAIRDGYTF. The CDR3 DNA reads TGTGCCAGCAGCGCTATCAGGGACGGCTACACCTTC. V and J are TRBV7-9 and TRBJ1-2; tentatively, D is TRBD1 (5 bases). Germline V gene sequence: CDR1 SEHNR, CDR2 FQNEAQ (reference sequence). The CDR3 runs 12 residues. The V gene lost 5 bases and the J gene lost 8 bases, with 12 bases spanning the gap.